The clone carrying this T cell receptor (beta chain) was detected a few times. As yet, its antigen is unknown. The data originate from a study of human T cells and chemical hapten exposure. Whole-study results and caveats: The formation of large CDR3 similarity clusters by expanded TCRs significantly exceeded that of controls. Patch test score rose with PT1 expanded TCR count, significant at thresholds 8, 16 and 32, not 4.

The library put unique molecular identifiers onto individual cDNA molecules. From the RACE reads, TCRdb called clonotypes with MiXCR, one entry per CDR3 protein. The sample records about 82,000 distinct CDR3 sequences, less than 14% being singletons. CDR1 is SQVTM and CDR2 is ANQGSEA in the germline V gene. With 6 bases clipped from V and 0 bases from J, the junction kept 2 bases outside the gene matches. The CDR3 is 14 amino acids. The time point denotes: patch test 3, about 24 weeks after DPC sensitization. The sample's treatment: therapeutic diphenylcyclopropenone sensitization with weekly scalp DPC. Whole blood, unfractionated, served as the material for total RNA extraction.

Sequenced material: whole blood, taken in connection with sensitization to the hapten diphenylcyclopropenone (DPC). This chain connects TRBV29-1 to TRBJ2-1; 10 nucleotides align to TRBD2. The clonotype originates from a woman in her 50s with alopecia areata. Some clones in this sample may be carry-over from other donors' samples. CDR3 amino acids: CSVTSGASYNEQFF. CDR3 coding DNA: TGCAGCGTCACTAGCGGGGCCTCCTACAATGAGCAGTTCTTC.